This T cell receptor (beta chain) was documented in a study of blood T cell repertoires in COVID-19. Overall study context: Spain, Italy and the United States supplied samples that represented acute and convalescent COVID-19. PBMCs, B-cell-depleted T cells, or T cells provided the cDNA or gDNA that made up the material.

Per the authors' pipeline: Reference gene primers were amplified, and this amplification served to estimate nucleated cell counts. Clones were sequenced by immunoSEQ multiplex PCR, and TCRdb holds only the in-frame ones, with some missing. The V and J calls and the clone size are those of that table, but D and trimming were determined from the DNA. The sample lists approximately 430,000 clones, 86% occurring once. The V and J ends lost 0 bases and 1 base respectively, with 9 bases between them. The CDR3 runs to 15 residues. Per germline, CDR1 SGHDN and CDR2 FVKESK. The TCR sequence derives from a woman in her 30s with active or convalescent COVID-19. Sequenced: peripheral blood. The chain uses TRBV14 and TRBJ1-1; the D is unclear. DNA for the CDR3: TGTGCCAGCAGCCAAGAACTCTCCCGGAACACTGAAGCTTTCTTT. Translation: CASSQELSRNTEAFF.